The 19 T cell receptor beta chains below were found in one sample sequenced in a study of cytomegalovirus exposure and HLA in healthy donors. The PCR made use of 60 Vbeta and 13 Jbeta primers. Using immunoSEQ multiplex PCR, the repertoire was profiled, and TCRdb retains in-frame clones only, with some absent. The table lists about 160,000 clones, 82% of them singletons, with roughly 1.5% in the top ten. Sequencing input: PBMCs. These TCRs come from a male donor in good health and CMV-seronegative.

The rearrangement joins TRBV19 to TRBJ2-2; 9 nucleotides align to TRBD2. This CDR3 has 16 residues. Germline V gene data show CDR1 as LNHDA and CDR2 as SQIVND (reference sequence). J gave up 0 bases and V 6 bases, and 5 bases lay outside the gene matches. CDR3 in amino acids: CASRRASGTNTGELFF. CDR3 DNA: TGTGCCAGTAGAAGGGCTAGCGGGACGAACACCGGGGAGCTGTTTTTT.

The V call is TRBV27, the J call TRBJ2-1, with unresolved D. The CDR3 length is 12 residues. CDR1 MNHEY and CDR2 SMNVEV come from the germline V gene (reference sequence). With 3 bases removed from V and 10 bases from J, the gap between germline ends came to 10 bases. CDR3 DNA: TGTGCCAGCAGTTTGTATGGTCGGGAGCAGTTCTTC. Its translation is CASSLYGREQFF.

V is TRBV9 and J is TRBJ2-1; D is ambiguous. Germline CDR1 reads SGDLS; CDR2 reads YYNGEE. The CDR3 has 16 residues. V was clipped by 0 bases and J by 2 bases, with 12 bases between them. CDR3 DNA: TGTGCCAGCAGCGTAGACATCGGGTCCACCTACAATGAGCAGTTCTTC. Translating it yields CASSVDIGSTYNEQFF.

The chain is built from TRBV5-1 and TRBJ2-2; D gene uncertain. CDR1 is SGHRS, CDR2 YFSETQ, per germline. The CDR3 consists of 14 residues. V shed 2 bases and J shed 8 bases, with 13 bases lying between them. Here the CDR3 reads CASSLNSQAGELFF. Written as DNA, the CDR3 is TGCGCCAGCAGCTTAAACTCTCAGGCAGGGGAGCTGTTTTTT. Based on the CDR3 plus reference TRBV5-1 and TRBJ2-2, the full variable domain is KAGVTQTPRYLIKTRGQQVTLSCSPISGHRSVSWYQQTPGQGLQFLFEYFSETQRNKGNFPGRFSGRQFSNSRSEMNVSTLELGDSALYLCASSLNSQAGELFFGEGSRLTVL.

This clone has only a few counts. This sequence joins TRBV28 and TRBJ2-7; D is possibly TRBD1 (5 bases). Germline loops: CDR1 MDHEN, CDR2 SYDVKM. Trimming cost V 3 bases and J 2 bases, with 17 bases left between them. This CDR3 has 16 residues. The CDR3 DNA follows: TGTGCCAGCAGTTTGTCGGTTGGCCGCAGGGCCTACGAGCAGTACTTC. Translation gives CASSLSVGRRAYEQYF.

The rearrangement joins TRBV11-2 to TRBJ2-5; 8 nucleotides align to TRBD1. Germline V lookup: CDR1 SGHAT, CDR2 FQNNGV. The V segment lost 4 bases and the J segment 2 bases; nucleotides outside the gene matches: 6. The CDR3 sequence is 15 residues long. The DNA of the CDR3 is TGTGCCAGCAGCTCCACAGGGGGGCGTCAAGAGACCCAGTACTTC. It codes for CASSSTGGRQETQYF.

This clone came up a few times. The CDR3 reads CASSQIHRGLYEQYF. CDR3 sequence (DNA): TGTGCCAGCAGCCAAATTCATAGGGGGCTGTACGAGCAGTACTTC. The genes are TRBV16 and TRBJ2-7, with TRBD1 identical over 7 bases. V shed 2 bases and J 4 bases; nucleotides not matched to a gene: 8. This CDR3 comprises 15 residues. The germline V gene has CDR1 KGHSY and CDR2 FQNENV. The variable domain in full, completed from reference TRBV16 and TRBJ2-7, reads GEEVAQTPKHLVRGEGQKAKLYCAPIKGHSYVFWYQQVLKNEFKFLISFQNENVFDETGMPKERFSAKCLPNSPCSLEIQATKLEDSAVYFCASSQIHRGLYEQYFGPGTRLTVT.

The chain joins TRBV28 to TRBJ2-1, with TRBD2 matching 8 bases. Germline CDR1 is MDHEN and CDR2 is SYDVKM. The CDR3 is 16 residues long. The junction had 11 bases not matched to a gene; V was cut back by 5 bases and J by 5 bases. The CDR3 loop is CASSPLRAGADNEQFF. CDR3 coding DNA: TGTGCCAGCAGTCCCCTGCGAGCGGGAGCCGACAATGAGCAGTTCTTC.

J is TRBJ2-7 and V is TRBV9; TRBD1 aligns across 8 bases. Germline CDR1 and CDR2: SGDLS and YYNGEE. V gave up 1 base and J gave up 3 bases; unmatched junction bases: 3. The length of the CDR3 is 14 residues. CDR3 in amino acids: CASSVKGTGYEQYF. The CDR3 nucleotides read TGTGCCAGCAGCGTAAAGGGGACAGGCTACGAGCAGTACTTC.

The chain recombines TRBV2 with TRBJ1-1, with D maybe TRBD1 (6 bases). Deletions cut 2 bases from V and 3 bases from J, with 7 bases between. Germline CDR1 reads SNHLY; CDR2 reads FYNNEI. This CDR3 contains 13 residues. CDR3 region: CASSETGYTEAFF. Here the CDR3 DNA reads TGTGCCAGCAGTGAAACAGGGTACACTGAAGCTTTCTTT.

The V and J genes are TRBV2 and TRBJ2-2; perhaps TRBD1 as D (6 bases). Germline CDR1 is SNHLY and CDR2 is FYNNEI. The CDR3 covers 14 residues. Trimming removed 5 bases from V and 8 bases from J, with 15 bases in between. The DNA for the CDR3 is TGTGCCAGCAGTACAGGGAATGGGGAGGGGGAGCTGTTTTTT. It specifies CASSTGNGEGELFF.

J is TRBJ2-1 and V is TRBV5-4; 13 bases are shared with TRBD2. This CDR3 is built from 15 residues. The J segment lost 5 bases and the V segment lost 4 bases, leaving 3 bases of the junction unmatched. Germline V gives CDR1 SGHNT, CDR2 YYREEE (reference sequence). CDR3 in amino acids: CASSPTSGRDNEQFF. The DNA of the CDR3 is TGTGCCAGCAGCCCTACTAGCGGGAGGGACAATGAGCAGTTCTTC.

DNA of the CDR3: TGTGCCAGCAGCCTAAGCCCAGGCTTAGGACTAGCGGATGAAGAGACCCAGTACTTC. As protein: CASSLSPGLGLADEETQYF. The gene calls are TRBV7-2 and TRBJ2-5; 10 bases agree with TRBD2. This CDR3 comprises 19 residues. J gave up 3 bases and V 5 bases, and 18 bases lay outside the gene matches. CDR1 is SGHTA and CDR2 is FQGNSA in the germline V gene.

The chain employs TRBV28 and TRBJ1-2; a weak D match, TRBD1 (6 bases). V was trimmed by 2 bases and J by 6 bases, leaving 19 bases between them. From germline, CDR1 is MDHEN and CDR2 SYDVKM. The CDR3 totals 16 residues. Here the CDR3 reads CASSLAGADRTNGYTF. The CDR3 nucleotides are TGTGCCAGCAGTTTAGCAGGGGCCGATCGTACGAATGGCTACACCTTC.

This rearrangement joins TRBV10-3 to TRBJ2-3, with D possibly matching TRBD2 (5 bases). There are 16 residues in the CDR3. Germline lookup yields CDR1 ENHRY and CDR2 SYGVKD. V lost 10 bases, J lost 4 bases, and 24 bases lay in between. The CDR3 spells CATGVRATGGADTQYF. DNA for the CDR3: TGTGCCACCGGGGTTCGAGCCACTGGAGGAGCAGATACGCAGTATTTT.

The chain recombines TRBV6-1 with TRBJ2-7; D ambiguous. The CDR3 is 13 residues long. Germline-derived CDR1 and CDR2 are MNHNS and SASEGT. The V end was cut by 8 bases, the J end by 1 base, with 12 bases between. This CDR3 reads CASGQELSYEQYF. The CDR3 DNA reads TGTGCCAGCGGGCAGGAACTTTCCTACGAGCAGTACTTC.

The V gene is TRBV4-1, the J gene TRBJ2-1, with D perhaps matching TRBD2 (6 bases). With 1 base removed from V and 2 bases from J, the gap between germline ends came to 12 bases. This CDR3 is 16 amino acids long. Germline V gene lookup returns CDR1 MGHRA and CDR2 YSYEKL. In DNA form, the CDR3 reads TGCGCCAGCAGCCAAGGGAGGGCGGACGCCTACAATGAGCAGTTCTTC. Protein product: CASSQGRADAYNEQFF.

V gene TRBV7-9 combines with J gene TRBJ2-1, with 10 positions matching TRBD1. CDR3 length equals 16 residues. CDR1 and CDR2 from the germline V gene are SEHNR and FQNEAQ (reference sequence). The V segment lost 3 bases and the J segment 5 bases; nucleotides outside the gene matches: 7. CDR3 in DNA: TGTGCCAGCAGCTTCGATACCGGGACAGGGGACAATGAGCAGTTCTTC. The encoded protein is CASSFDTGTGDNEQFF.

The chain has TRBV5-1 and TRBJ2-1; TRBD2 agrees at 7 bases. Germline trimming cut 5 bases from V and 5 bases from J; bases unmatched to any gene: 1. Germline assignment: CDR1 SGHRS and CDR2 YFSETQ. This CDR3 has 12 residues. In DNA form, the CDR3 reads TGCGCCAGCAGGGCGGGGGACAATGAGCAGTTCTTC. It specifies CASRAGDNEQFF.